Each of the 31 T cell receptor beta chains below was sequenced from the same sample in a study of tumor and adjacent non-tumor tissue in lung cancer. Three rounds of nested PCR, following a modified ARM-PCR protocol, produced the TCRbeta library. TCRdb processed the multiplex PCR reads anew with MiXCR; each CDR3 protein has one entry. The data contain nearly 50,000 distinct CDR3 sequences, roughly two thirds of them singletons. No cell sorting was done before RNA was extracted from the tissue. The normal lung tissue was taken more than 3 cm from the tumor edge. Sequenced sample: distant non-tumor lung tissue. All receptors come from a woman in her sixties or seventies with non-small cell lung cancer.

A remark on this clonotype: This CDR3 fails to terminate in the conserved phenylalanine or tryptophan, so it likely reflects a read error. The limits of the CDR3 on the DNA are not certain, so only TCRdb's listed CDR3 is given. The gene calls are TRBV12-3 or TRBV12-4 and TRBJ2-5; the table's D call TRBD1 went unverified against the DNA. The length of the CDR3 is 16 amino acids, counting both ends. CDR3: CASSYTPDRGQETQYI.

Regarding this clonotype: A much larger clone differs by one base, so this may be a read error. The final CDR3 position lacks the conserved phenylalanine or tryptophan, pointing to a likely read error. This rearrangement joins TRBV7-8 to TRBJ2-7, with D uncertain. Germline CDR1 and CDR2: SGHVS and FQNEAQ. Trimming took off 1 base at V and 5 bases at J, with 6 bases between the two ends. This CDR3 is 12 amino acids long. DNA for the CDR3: TGTGCCAGCAGCTTAGACTTGGACGAGCAGTACTTA. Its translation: CASSLDLDEQYL.

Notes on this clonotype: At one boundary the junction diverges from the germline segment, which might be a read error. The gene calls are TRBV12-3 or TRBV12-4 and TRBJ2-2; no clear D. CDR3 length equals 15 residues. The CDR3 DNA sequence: TGTGCCAGCAGTTACGTCGAAGCGAACACCGGAGAGCTGTTTTTT. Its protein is CASSYVEANTGELFF.

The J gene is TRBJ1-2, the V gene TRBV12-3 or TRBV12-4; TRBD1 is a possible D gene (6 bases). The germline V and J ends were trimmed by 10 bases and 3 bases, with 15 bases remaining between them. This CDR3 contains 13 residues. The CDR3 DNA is TGTGCCAATAAACAGGGTCCAGACTATGGCTACACCTTC. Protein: CANKQGPDYGYTF.

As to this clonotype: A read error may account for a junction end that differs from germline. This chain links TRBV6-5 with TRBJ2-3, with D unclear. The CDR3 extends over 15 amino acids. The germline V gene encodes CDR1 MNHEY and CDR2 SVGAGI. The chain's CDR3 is CASIYSSMNTDMQYF. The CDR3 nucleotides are TGTGCCAGCATTTACTCGTCTATGAACACAGATATGCAGTATTTT.

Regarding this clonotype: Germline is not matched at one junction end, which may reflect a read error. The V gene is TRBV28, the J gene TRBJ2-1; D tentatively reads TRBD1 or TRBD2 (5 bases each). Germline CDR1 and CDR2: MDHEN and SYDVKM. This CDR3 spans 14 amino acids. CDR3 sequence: CVSSLYKGRDEQFF. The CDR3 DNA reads TGTGTCAGCAGTTTATACAAGGGGCGGGATGAGCAGTTCTTC.

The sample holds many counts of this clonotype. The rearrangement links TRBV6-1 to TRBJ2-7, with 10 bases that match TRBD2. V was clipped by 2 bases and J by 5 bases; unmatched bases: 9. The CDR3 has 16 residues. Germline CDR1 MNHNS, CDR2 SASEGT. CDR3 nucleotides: TGTGCCAGCAGTGAATTACTGGGACTAGCGAGCGACGAGCAGTACTTC. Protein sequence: CASSELLGLASDEQYF.

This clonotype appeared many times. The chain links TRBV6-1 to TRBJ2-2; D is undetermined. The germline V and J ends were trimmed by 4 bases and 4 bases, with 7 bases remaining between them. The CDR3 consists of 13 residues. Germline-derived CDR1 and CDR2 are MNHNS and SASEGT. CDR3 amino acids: CASSVESTGELFF. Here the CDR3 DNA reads TGTGCCAGCAGTGTAGAATCCACCGGGGAGCTGTTTTTT.

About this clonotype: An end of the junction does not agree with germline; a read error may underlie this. The CDR3 nucleotides read TGTGCCAGCAATTATTCCTACAAGCAGTACTTC. Translated, it gives CASNYSYKQYF. The chain uses TRBV6-2 or TRBV6-3 and TRBJ2-7, with unresolved D. The length of the CDR3 is 11 residues. Germline V gene data show CDR1 as MNHEY and CDR2 as SVGEGT.

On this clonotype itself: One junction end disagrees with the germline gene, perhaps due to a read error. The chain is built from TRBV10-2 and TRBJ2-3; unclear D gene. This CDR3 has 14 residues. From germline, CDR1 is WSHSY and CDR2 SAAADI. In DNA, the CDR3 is TGCGCCAGCAGTGAGTCCAGTGGCACAGATATGCAGTATTTT. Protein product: CASSESSGTDMQYF.

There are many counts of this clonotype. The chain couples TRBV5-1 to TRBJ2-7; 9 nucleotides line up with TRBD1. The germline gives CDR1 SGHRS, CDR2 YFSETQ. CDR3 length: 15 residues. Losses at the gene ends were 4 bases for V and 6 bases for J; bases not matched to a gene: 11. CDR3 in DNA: TGCGCCAGCAGCCCGGCGACAGGGGGAATGGGCGAGCAGTACTTC. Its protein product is CASSPATGGMGEQYF.

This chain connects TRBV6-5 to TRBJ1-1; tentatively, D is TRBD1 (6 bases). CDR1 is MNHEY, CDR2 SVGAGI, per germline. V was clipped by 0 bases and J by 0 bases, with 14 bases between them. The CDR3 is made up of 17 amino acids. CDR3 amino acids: CASSYSWTDGLNTEAFF. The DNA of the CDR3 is TGTGCCAGCAGTTACTCTTGGACAGATGGATTGAACACTGAAGCTTTCTTT.

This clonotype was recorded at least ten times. CDR3 loop: CSATPAGAPYEQYF. CDR3 nucleotides: TGCAGTGCTACCCCAGCGGGAGCTCCCTACGAGCAGTACTTC. V is TRBV20-1 and J is TRBJ2-7; 8 nucleotides align to TRBD2. The germline V gene encodes CDR1 DFQATT and CDR2 SNEGSKA (reference sequence). The CDR3 sequence is 14 residues long. V trimming: 4 bases; J trimming: 2 bases; junction bases outside the gene matches: 7.

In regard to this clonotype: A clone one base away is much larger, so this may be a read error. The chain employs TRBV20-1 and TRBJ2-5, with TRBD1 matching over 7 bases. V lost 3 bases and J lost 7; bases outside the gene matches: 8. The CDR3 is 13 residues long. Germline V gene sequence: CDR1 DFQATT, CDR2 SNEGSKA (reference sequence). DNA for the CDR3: TGCAGTGCTAGTTACAGGGGCTGGGTGACCCAGTACTTC. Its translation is CSASYRGWVTQYF.

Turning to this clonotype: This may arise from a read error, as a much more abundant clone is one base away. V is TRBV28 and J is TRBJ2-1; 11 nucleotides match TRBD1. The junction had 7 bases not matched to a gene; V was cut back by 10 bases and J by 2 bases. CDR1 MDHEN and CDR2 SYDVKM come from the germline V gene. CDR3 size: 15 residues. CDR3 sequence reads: CANRTGGGPYNEQFF. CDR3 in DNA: TGTGCCAACAGGACAGGGGGCGGACCCTACAATGAGCAGTTCTTC.

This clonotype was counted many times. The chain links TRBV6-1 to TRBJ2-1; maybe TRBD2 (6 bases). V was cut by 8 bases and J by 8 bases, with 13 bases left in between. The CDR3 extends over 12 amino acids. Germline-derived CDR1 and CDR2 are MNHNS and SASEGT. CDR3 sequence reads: CASLPGDHEQFF. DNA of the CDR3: TGTGCCAGCCTTCCGGGAGATCATGAGCAGTTCTTC.

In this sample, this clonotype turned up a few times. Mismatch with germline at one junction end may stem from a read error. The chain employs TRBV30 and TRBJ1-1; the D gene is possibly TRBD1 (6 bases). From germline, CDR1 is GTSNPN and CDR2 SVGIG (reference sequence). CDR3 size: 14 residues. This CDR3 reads CVWSVGGWNTEAFF. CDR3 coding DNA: TGTGTCTGGAGCGTGGGGGGCTGGAACACTGAAGCTTTCTTT.

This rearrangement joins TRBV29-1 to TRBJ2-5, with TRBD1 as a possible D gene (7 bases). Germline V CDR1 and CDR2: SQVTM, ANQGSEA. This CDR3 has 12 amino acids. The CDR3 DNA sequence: TGCAATATCAGGGGGGTCCAAGAGACCCAGTACTTC. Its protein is CNIRGVQETQYF.

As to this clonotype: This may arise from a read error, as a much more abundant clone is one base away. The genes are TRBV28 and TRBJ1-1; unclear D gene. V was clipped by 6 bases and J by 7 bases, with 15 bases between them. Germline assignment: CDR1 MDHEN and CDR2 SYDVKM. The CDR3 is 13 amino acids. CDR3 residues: CASRPGGKHEAFF. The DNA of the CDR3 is TGTGCCAGCAGGCCCGGTGGCAAGCATGAAGCTTTCTTT. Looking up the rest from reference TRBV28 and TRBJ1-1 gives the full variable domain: DVKVTQSSRYLVKRTGEKVFLECVQDMDHENMFWYRQDPGLGLRLIYFSYDVKMKEKGDIPEGYSVSREKKERFSLILESASTNQTSMYLCASRPGGKHEAFFGQGTRLTVV.

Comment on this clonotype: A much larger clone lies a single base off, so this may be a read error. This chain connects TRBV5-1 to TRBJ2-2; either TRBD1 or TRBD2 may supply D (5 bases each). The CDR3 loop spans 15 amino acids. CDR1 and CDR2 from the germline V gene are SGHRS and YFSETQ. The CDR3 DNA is TGCGTCAGCAGACGGGACCTAGTTGGATCCGGGGAGCTGTTTTTT. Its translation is CVSRRDLVGSGELFF.

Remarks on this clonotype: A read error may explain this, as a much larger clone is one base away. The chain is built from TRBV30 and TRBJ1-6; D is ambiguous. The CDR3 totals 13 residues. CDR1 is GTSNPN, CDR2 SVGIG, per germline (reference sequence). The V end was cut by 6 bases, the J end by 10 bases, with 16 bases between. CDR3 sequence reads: CACSVASRSPLHF. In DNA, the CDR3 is TGTGCCTGTAGCGTGGCCAGTCGCTCACCCCTCCACTTT.

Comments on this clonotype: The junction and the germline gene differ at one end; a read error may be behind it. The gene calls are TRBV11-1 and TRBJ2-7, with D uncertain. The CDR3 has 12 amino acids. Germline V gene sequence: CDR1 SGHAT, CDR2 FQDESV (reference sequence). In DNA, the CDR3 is TGTGCCTGCAGCTTAGCAGGATACAAGCAGTACTTC. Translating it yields CACSLAGYKQYF.

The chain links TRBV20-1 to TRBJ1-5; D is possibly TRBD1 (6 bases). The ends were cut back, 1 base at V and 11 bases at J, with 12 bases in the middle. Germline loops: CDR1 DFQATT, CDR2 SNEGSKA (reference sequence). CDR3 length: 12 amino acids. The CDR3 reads CSARGGGGSQHF. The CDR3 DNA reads TGCAGTGCTAGAGGAGGGGGGGGGTCCCAGCATTTT.

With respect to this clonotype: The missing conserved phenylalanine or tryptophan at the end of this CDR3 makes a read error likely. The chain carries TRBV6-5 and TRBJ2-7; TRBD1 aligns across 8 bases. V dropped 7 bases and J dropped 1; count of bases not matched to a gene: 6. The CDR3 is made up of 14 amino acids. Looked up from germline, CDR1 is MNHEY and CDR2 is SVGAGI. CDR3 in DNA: TGTGCCAGCAATGCCGGACAGGGATCCTACGAGCAGTACCTC. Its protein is CASNAGQGSYEQYL.

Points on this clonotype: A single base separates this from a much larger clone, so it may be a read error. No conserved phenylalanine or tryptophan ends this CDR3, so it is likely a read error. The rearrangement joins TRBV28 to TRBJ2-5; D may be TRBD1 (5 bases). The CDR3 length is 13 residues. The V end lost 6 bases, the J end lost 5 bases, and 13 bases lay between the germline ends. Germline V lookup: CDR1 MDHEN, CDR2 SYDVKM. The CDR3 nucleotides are TGTGCCAGCAGGGCCTCAGGGTGGGAGACCCAGTACATC. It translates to CASRASGWETQYI.

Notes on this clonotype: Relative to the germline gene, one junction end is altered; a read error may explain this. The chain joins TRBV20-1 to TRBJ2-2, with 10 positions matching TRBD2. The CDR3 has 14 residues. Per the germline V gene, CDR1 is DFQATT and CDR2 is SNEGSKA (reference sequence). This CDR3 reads CNARDEPAGGKLFF. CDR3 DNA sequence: TGCAATGCTAGAGATGAACCAGCGGGAGGGAAGCTGTTTTTT.

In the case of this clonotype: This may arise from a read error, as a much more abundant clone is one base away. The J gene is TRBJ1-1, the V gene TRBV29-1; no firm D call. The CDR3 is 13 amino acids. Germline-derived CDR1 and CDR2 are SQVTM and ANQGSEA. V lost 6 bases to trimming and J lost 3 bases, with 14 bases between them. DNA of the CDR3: TGCAGCGTAAAAGGGATAGGATACACTGAAGCTTTCTTT. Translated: CSVKGIGYTEAFF.

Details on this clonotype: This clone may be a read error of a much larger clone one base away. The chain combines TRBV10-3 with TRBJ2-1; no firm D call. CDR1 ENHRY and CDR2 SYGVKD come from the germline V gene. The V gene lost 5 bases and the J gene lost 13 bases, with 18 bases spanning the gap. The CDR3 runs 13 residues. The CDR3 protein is CAISRSQDLNQFF. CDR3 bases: TGTGCCATCAGTAGGTCGCAGGACCTAAATCAGTTCTTC.

The CDR3, as DNA: TGTGCCTGTAGCCGGCGGATAGACAATGAGCAGTTCTTC. It translates to CACSRRIDNEQFF. The rearrangement uses TRBV6-2 or TRBV6-3 and TRBJ2-1; unclear D gene. This CDR3 has 13 residues. The germline CDR1 and CDR2 sequences are MNHEY and SVGEGT. The V end lost 11 bases, the J end lost 5 bases, and 16 bases lay between the germline ends.

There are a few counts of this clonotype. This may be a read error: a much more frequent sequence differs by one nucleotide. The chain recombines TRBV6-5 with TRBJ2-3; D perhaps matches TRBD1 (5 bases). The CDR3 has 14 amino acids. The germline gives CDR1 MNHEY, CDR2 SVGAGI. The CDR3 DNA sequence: TGTGCCGGCAGTTACGACAGTTCCACAGATACGCAGTATTTT. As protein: CAGSYDSSTDTQYF.

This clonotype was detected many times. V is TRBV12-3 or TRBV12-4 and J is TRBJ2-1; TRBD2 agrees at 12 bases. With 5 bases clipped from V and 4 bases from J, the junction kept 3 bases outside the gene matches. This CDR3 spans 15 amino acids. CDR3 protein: CASSPGTSGYNEQFF. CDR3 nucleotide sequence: TGTGCCAGCAGTCCCGGGACTAGCGGGTACAATGAGCAGTTCTTC.